This TCR beta chain was sequenced in a study of T cell repertoires in cytomegalovirus infection. TCRdb independently ran MiXCR on the reads; one entry per CDR3 protein. The sample has under 800,000 distinct CDR3 sequences, roughly a quarter seen once. The V end lost 2 bases, the J end lost 1 base, and 12 bases lay between the germline ends. This CDR3 is 15 amino acids long. Germline assignment: CDR1 SGDLS and CDR2 YYNGEE. The specimen sequenced was CD8+ T cells from PBMCs. This chain uses TRBV9 with TRBJ1-2; tentatively, D is TRBD1 (6 bases). The sequence was obtained from a human donor in good health (CMV status not recorded). Some clones in this sample may be carry-over from other donors' samples. CDR3 amino acids: CASSVGGDINYGYTF. As DNA, the CDR3 is TGTGCCAGCAGCGTCGGCGGGGACATTAACTATGGCTACACCTTC.